The 15 T cell receptor beta chains below all came from one sample that was sequenced in a study of T-cell memory formation after mild COVID-19 (dated by TCRdb to the early 2020s). Receptors were amplified or captured by 5' RACE. Sequenced using an Illumina NovaSeq 6000. TCRdb passed the public sequencing reads through fastp at Q25 and MiXCR, retaining productive beta sequences. Each CDR3 protein gets just one entry, which takes the most common genes and DNA from the rows behind it. Counted in this sample were 34,000 or so distinct CDR3 sequences; 7.7% of them appeared once. The ten largest make up over 25% of the sample. Sequencing input: PBMCs or a T cell subset sorted from them (not recorded which). The source of these receptors is a man between 18 and 35 years old who had mild COVID-19 (a few samples of this study predate the infection). The sample titles of this study are shuffled in the database, so cell type and time point are left out; the donor was told from shared clones.

This clonotype was counted at least ten times. The V gene is TRBV5-1, the J gene TRBJ2-5; unclear D gene. Germline V gene data show CDR1 as SGHRS and CDR2 as YFSETQ. The CDR3 has 12 amino acids. V was trimmed by 4 bases and J by 5 bases, leaving 9 bases between them. The CDR3 nucleotides read TGCGCCAGCAGCCAAGGGCGGGAGACCCAGTACTTC. Translated: CASSQGRETQYF.

This clonotype is medium-sized. The rearrangement uses TRBV11-2 and TRBJ2-3; D is unclear. Trimming shortened V by 6 bases and J by 0 bases, and 16 bases separated the two germline ends. Germline V gives CDR1 SGHAT, CDR2 FQNNGV. CDR3 length equals 16 residues. The CDR3 loop is CASRYTGRTSTDTQYF. The CDR3 DNA follows: TGTGCCAGCAGGTATACGGGCAGGACCAGCACAGATACGCAGTATTTT.

This clonotype was seen at least ten times. V usage is TRBV3-1 and J usage is TRBJ2-3; D is undetermined. Deletions cut 2 bases from V and 5 bases from J, with 8 bases between. The CDR3 sequence is 13 residues long. Germline loops: CDR1 LGHDT, CDR2 YNNKEL (reference sequence). CDR3 coding DNA: TGTGCCAGCAGCCAATTCATGGGAGATACGCAGTATTTT. It yields the protein CASSQFMGDTQYF.

This clonotype appeared a few times. CDR3 sequence (DNA): TGTGCCACCAGCAGACGAGGAACGCCTGACGTTTTCTTT. Protein product: CATSRRGTPDVFF. V and J are TRBV15 and TRBJ1-1; D remains unclear. The CDR3 is 13 residues long. V lost 2 bases and J 13 bases, leaving 17 bases between the germline ends. Germline V gene sequence: CDR1 LNHNV, CDR2 YYDKDF (reference sequence).

This clonotype appeared many times. The chain employs TRBV7-6 and TRBJ2-5; D not resolved. Germline values: CDR1 SGHVS, CDR2 FNYEAQ. CDR3 size: 13 residues. V gave up 4 bases and J gave up 5 bases, with 11 bases separating them. CDR3: CASSSIHQETQYF. The CDR3 nucleotides read TGTGCCAGCAGCTCAATCCATCAGGAGACCCAGTACTTC.

CDR3 residues: CASSSERAGGYTF. CDR3 DNA: TGTGCCAGCAGTTCCGAACGGGCCGGAGGCTACACCTTC. The chain employs TRBV25-1 and TRBJ1-2, with no clear D. There are 13 residues in the CDR3. Germline-derived CDR1 and CDR2 are MGHDK and SYGVNS. Trimming took off 5 bases at V and 8 bases at J, with 15 bases between the two ends.

In its sample, this clonotype was seen many times. The V call is TRBV7-3, the J call TRBJ2-1; TRBD1 or TRBD2 may be the D gene (5 bases each). Germline assignment: CDR1 SGHTA and CDR2 FQGTGA. The length of the CDR3 is 13 residues. V lost 5 bases, J lost 8 bases, and 13 bases lay in between. CDR3 protein: CASSLRGGYEQFF. In DNA, the CDR3 is TGTGCCAGCAGCCTACGTGGGGGTTATGAGCAGTTCTTC.

This clonotype has ten or more counts. J is TRBJ2-7 and V is TRBV11-2, with 7 nucleotides matching TRBD1. The CDR3 length is 15 residues. CDR1 is SGHAT, CDR2 FQNNGV, per germline. The junction had 5 bases not matched to a gene; V was cut back by 1 base and J by 2 bases. The CDR3 DNA sequence: TGTGCCAGCAGCTTAGGCTCAGGGACAGCCTACGAGCAGTACGTC. Translating gives CASSLGSGTAYEQYV.

This clonotype was found many times. V is TRBV4-1 and J is TRBJ1-1, with D maybe TRBD1 (6 bases). CDR1 is MGHRA, CDR2 YSYEKL, per germline. V gave up 5 bases and J gave up 10 bases, with 23 bases separating them. CDR3 length: 15 residues. CDR3 in amino acids: CASSINRVGRPGAFF. As DNA, the CDR3 is TGCGCCAGCAGCATAAACAGGGTCGGGAGACCTGGAGCTTTCTTT.

This clonotype has a count of ten or more. This sequence joins TRBV27 and TRBJ2-1; TRBD1 is a possible D gene (5 bases). V was clipped by 0 bases and J by 4 bases, with 13 bases between them. The length of the CDR3 is 16 residues. Per germline, CDR1 MNHEY and CDR2 SMNVEV (reference sequence). The CDR3 here is CASSLSPGQGYNEQFF. The CDR3 DNA reads as TGTGCCAGCAGTTTATCGCCCGGACAAGGATACAATGAGCAGTTCTTC.

This clonotype appeared many times. This chain links TRBV7-2 with TRBJ1-5, with D possibly being TRBD1 (5 bases). Trimming pared 5 bases from V and 1 base from J, leaving 9 bases between. The CDR3 runs 14 residues. Germline CDR1 reads SGHTA; CDR2 reads FQGNSA. CDR3 in DNA: TGTGCCAGCAGCCCGGGGACCAGCAATCAGCCCCAGCATTTT. It specifies CASSPGTSNQPQHF.

This clonotype occurred many times. This chain connects TRBV12-3 or TRBV12-4 to TRBJ1-5; D is ambiguous. V dropped 7 bases and J dropped 0 bases, with 10 bases sitting between them. The CDR3 has 14 residues. The CDR3 loop reads CASTGVYSNQPQHF. For the CDR3, the DNA is TGTGCCAGCACAGGAGTTTATAGCAATCAGCCCCAGCATTTT.

The table lists this clonotype with many counts. This chain joins TRBV5-1 and TRBJ1-6; D might be TRBD1 (5 bases). Germline CDR1 is SGHRS and CDR2 is YFSETQ. V lost 0 bases and J 10 bases, leaving 14 bases between the germline ends. CDR3 size: 15 residues. This CDR3 reads CASSLVSGRASPLHF. In DNA, the CDR3 is TGCGCCAGCAGCTTGGTCTCGGGCAGGGCCTCACCCCTCCACTTT.

This clonotype was observed many times. This chain joins TRBV11-2 and TRBJ1-2, with 8 bases fitting TRBD1. Per germline, CDR1 SGHAT and CDR2 FQNNGV. The CDR3 length is 16 residues. Germline trimming cut 4 bases from V and 2 bases from J; bases unmatched to any gene: 9. Here the CDR3 reads CASSSLKRTGNYGYTF. The CDR3 DNA is TGTGCCAGCAGCTCACTCAAGAGGACAGGGAACTATGGCTACACCTTC.

This clonotype was found many times. This chain connects TRBV3-1 to TRBJ1-1; 7 bases are shared with TRBD1. Germline V gene lookup returns CDR1 LGHDT and CDR2 YNNKEL (reference sequence). CDR3 size: 14 residues. After removal of 0 bases from V and 7 bases from J, the junction contained 5 bases not matched to a gene. CDR3: CASSQDRGCCEAFF. CDR3 coding DNA: TGTGCCAGCAGCCAAGACAGGGGGTGTTGTGAAGCTTTCTTT. Supplemented by reference TRBV3-1 and TRBJ1-1, the full variable domain reads DTAVSQTPKYLVTQMGNDKSIKCEQNLGHDTMYWYKQDSKKFLKIMFSYNNKELIINETVPNRFSPKSPDKAHLNLHINSLELGDSAVYFCASSQDRGCCEAFFGQGTRLTVV.